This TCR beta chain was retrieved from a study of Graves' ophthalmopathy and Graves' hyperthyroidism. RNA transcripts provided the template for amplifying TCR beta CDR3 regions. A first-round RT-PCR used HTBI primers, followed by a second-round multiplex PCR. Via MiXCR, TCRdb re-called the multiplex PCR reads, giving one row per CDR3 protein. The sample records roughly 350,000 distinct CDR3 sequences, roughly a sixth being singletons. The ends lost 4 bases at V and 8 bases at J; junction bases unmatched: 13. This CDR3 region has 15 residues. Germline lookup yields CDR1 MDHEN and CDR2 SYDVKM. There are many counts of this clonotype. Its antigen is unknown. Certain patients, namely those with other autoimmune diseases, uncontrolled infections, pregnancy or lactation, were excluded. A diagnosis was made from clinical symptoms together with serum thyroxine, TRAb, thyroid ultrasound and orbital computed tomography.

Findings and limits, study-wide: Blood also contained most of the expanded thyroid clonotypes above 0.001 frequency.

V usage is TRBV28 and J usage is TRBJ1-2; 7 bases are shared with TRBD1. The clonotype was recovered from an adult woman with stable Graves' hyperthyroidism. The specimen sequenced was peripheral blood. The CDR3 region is CASSSGKTGYRGYTF. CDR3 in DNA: TGTGCCAGCAGTTCGGGAAAGACAGGGTATCGGGGCTACACCTTC.